This T cell receptor (beta chain) appears in the sequencing data of a study of OX40 agonist ivuxolimab in advanced cancers. Overall study context: Subjects had a mean age of roughly 60 years, with a range of about 23 to 85; around 80% were male. Study outcomes and limitations: Researchers report that CD8+ T cells had, on average, more expanded clones than CD4+.

Autoimmune disease history or systemic immunosuppression barred patients. Worth noting for this clone: The target antigen is unknown.

Clones were sequenced by immunoSEQ multiplex PCR, and TCRdb holds only the in-frame ones, with some missing. The sample consists of approximately 60,000 clones, 80% to 90% of them appearing once. The germline CDR1 and CDR2 sequences are SGHRS and YFSETQ. This CDR3 contains 19 residues. Trimming removed 6 bases from V and 3 bases from J, with 30 bases in between. This receptor was identified in an adult with an advanced solid tumor such as melanoma, head and neck, liver or kidney cancer. The chain combines TRBV5-1 with TRBJ2-5; the D call may be TRBD1 or TRBD2 (5 bases each). Here the sequenced sample was CD4+ or CD8+ T cells sorted from blood, taken in a trial of the OX40 agonist ivuxolimab. CDR3 amino acids: CASTVRGSFPPGTKETQYF. CDR3 DNA sequence: TGCGCCAGCACGGTGAGGGGCAGTTTCCCCCCAGGCACTAAAGAGACCCAGTACTTC.